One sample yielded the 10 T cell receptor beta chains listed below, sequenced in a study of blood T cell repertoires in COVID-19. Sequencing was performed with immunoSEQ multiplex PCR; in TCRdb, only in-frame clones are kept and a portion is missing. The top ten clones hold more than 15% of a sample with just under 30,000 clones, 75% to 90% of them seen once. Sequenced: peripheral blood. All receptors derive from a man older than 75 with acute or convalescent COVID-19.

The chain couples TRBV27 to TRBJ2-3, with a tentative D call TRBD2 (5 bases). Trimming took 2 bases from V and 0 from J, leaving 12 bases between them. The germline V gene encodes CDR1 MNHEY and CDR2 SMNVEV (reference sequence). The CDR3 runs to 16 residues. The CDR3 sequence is CASSLGRGTSTDTQYF. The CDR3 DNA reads TGTGCCAGCAGTTTAGGCCGGGGAACTAGCACAGATACGCAGTATTTT.

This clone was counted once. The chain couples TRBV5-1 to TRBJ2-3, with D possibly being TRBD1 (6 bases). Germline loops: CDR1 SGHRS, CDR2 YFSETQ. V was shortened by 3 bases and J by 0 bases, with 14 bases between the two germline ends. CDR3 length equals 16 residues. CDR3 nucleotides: TGCGCCAGCAGCTATTCAGGGGCCCATAGCACAGATACGCAGTATTTT. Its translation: CASSYSGAHSTDTQYF.

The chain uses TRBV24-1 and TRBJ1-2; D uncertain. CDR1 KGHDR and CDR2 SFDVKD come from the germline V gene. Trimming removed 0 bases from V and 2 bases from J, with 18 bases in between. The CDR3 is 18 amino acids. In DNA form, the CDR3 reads TGTGCCACCAGTGATTTGGCTACTGGCCGCGGAACAAACTATGGCTACACCTTC. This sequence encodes CATSDLATGRGTNYGYTF.

CDR3 nucleotides: TGTGCCAGCAGCCGCCGGGACAGAACAACAACCCAAGAGACCCAGTACTTC. Residues: CASSRRDRTTTQETQYF. This rearrangement joins TRBV7-2 to TRBJ2-5, with 7 bases matching TRBD1. The germline CDR1 and CDR2 sequences are SGHTA and FQGNSA. The CDR3 has 17 residues. Losses at the gene ends were 5 bases for V and 1 base for J; bases not matched to a gene: 13.

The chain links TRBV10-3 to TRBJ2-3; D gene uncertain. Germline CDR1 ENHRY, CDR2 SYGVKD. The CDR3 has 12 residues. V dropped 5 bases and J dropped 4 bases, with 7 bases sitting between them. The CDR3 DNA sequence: TGTGCCATCAGTCCAACGGCAGATACGCAGTATTTT. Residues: CAISPTADTQYF.

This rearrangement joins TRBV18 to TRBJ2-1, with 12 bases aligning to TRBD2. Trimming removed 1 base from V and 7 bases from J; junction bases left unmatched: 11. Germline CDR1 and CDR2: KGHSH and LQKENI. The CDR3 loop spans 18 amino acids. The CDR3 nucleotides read TGTGCCAGCTCACCACTCTCTTCTAGCGGGGGGGCCAGGAATGAGCAGTTCTTC. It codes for CASSPLSSSGGARNEQFF.

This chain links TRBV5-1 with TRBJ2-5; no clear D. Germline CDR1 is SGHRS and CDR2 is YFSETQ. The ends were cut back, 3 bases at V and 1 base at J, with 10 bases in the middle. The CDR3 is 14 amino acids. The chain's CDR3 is CASSSSGTQETQYF. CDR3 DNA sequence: TGCGCCAGCAGCTCGTCGGGTACCCAAGAGACCCAGTACTTC.

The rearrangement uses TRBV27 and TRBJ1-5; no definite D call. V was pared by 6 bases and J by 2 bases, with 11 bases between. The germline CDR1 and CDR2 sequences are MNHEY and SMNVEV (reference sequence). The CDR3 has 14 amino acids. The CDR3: CASRTIGGNQPQHF. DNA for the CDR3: TGTGCCAGCAGAACGATCGGGGGCAATCAGCCCCAGCATTTT.

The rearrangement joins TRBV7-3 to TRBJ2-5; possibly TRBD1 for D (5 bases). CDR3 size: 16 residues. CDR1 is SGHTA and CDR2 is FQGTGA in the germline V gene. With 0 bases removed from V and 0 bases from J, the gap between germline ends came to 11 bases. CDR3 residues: CASSLTGRRNQETQYF. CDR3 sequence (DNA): TGTGCCAGCAGCTTAACGGGGCGTAGGAACCAAGAGACCCAGTACTTC.

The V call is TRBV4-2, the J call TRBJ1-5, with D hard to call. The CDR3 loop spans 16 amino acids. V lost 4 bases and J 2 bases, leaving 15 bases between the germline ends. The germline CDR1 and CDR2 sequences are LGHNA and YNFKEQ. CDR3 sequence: CASSPRRVSGNQPQHF. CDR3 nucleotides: TGTGCCAGCAGCCCTAGGAGGGTGAGCGGCAATCAGCCCCAGCATTTT.